This T cell receptor beta chain was found in a study of T cell repertoires in cytomegalovirus infection. Across the whole study: CMV epitopes in the study were HLA-C-restricted (recently identified) and HLA-B-restricted (well studied). Evidence of both CMV infection and a matching HLA type came from public TCR beta signatures.

Details on this clonotype: Its target is not known.

The CDR3 contains 13 residues. V lost 8 bases and J lost 4, with 14 bases in between. Germline CDR1 and CDR2: PRHDT and FYEKMQ (reference sequence). The study, taken as a whole, reports: Identification of carriers of CMV plus the relevant HLA was achieved through cumulative public TCR beta family frequency. The response measured ex vivo was dominated by TCR beta clonotypes (HLA-C-restricted and CMV-specific).

TCRdb reprocessed the reads via MiXCR and lists one record per CDR3 protein. The profile shows about 770,000 distinct CDR3 sequences, about 28% of them singletons. The specimen comprised cultured CD8+ T cells from PBMCs, sampled from culture after CMV antigen stimulation. The source of this sequence is a human donor in good health (CMV status not recorded). Some clones in this sample may be carry-over from other donors' samples. The chain carries TRBV13 and TRBJ2-5; D ambiguous. CDR3 nucleotides: TGTGCCAGCGCGGTGTGGATCGGAGAGACCCAGTACTTC. Translated, it gives CASAVWIGETQYF.